This TCR beta chain came from a study of identical twins. This CDR3 contains 16 residues. Trimming removed 1 base from V and 5 bases from J; junction bases left unmatched: 7. Looked up from germline, CDR1 is PRHDT and CDR2 is FYEKMQ (reference sequence). On this clonotype itself: The antigen is undetermined.

Study-level findings and limits: Insertions ran lower in abundant cord blood beta clonotypes, though not in memory repertoires. Modeled out-of-frame TCR alpha sharing in monozygotic twins fell below observed levels. In beta out-of-frame sequences, the excess sharing between twins was weaker.

Template switching added a universal primer site; cDNA carried unique molecular identifiers. One entry per CDR3 protein results from TCRdb running MiXCR on the 5' RACE reads. Found here are 240,000 or so distinct CDR3 sequences, about 10% of them singletons; the top ten hold 9% to 10%. The J gene is TRBJ1-1, the V gene TRBV13; TRBD1 aligns across 10 bases. This TCR was sampled from a man aged 45 to 65 in good health. Sequencing input: memory T cells sorted from blood. CDR3 nucleotide sequence: TGTGCCAGCAGCTTAGCTCTGGGACAGGGGCCTACTGAAGCTTTCTTT. This encodes CASSLALGQGPTEAFF.